These T cell receptor beta chains were read from a single sample in a study of blood T cell repertoires in COVID-19. The assay was immunoSEQ multiplex PCR, and TCRdb's table has in-frame clones only and misses some. The data hold 100,000 to 130,000 clones, with 80% to 85% observed a single time. The specimen was peripheral blood. The source of these receptors is a human donor in a cohort sampled during active COVID-19. The CDR3 runs from the conserved cysteine through the conserved F or W. D genes are given only for firm matches. Some rows have no size entry. The others give once, few or many, or a class for an expanded clone.

CDR3 DNA,CDR3 protein,clone size,V gene,J gene,D gene
TGTGCCAGCAGCCAAGATTCCCGCGATTCACCCCTCCACTTT,CASSQDSRDSPLHF,.,TRBV3-1/TRBV3-2,TRBJ1-6,.
TGTGCCGACAGGGCAAACACTGAAGCTTTCTTT,CADRANTEAFF,.,TRBV7-9,TRBJ1-1,TRBD1
TGTGCCATAGCTTGGGGGGTCACCGGGGAGCTGTTTTTT,CAIAWGVTGELFF,.,TRBV10-3,TRBJ2-2,.
TGTGCCAGCAGCCGTTCAGGGGGCGACACTGAAGCTTTCTTT,CASSRSGGDTEAFF,.,TRBV6-6,TRBJ1-1,TRBD1
TGTGCCAGCAGCAAAAAGGGACAGGGAAATGAAAAACTGTTTTTT,CASSKKGQGNEKLFF,.,TRBV21-1,TRBJ1-4,.
TGTGCCAGCAGGCTAGCGGGAACAGATACGCAGTATTTT,CASRLAGTDTQYF,.,TRBV11-3,TRBJ2-3,TRBD2
TGTGCCAGCAGCTTGGACTACACAGATACGCAGTATTTT,CASSLDYTDTQYF,.,TRBV5-6,TRBJ2-3,.
TGTGCCAGCAGCCCCGGGGGGGTCGCGGGGGAGACCCAGTACTTC,CASSPGGVAGETQYF,.,TRBV7-9,TRBJ2-5,TRBD2
TGTGCCAGCAGCTTAGGAACGGGCGGGAGTCAGCCCCAGCATTTT,CASSLGTGGSQPQHF,.,TRBV7-8,TRBJ1-5,.
TGTGCCACCAGTGCTCCACCGGGGACTAGCGGGAACACAGATACGCAGTATTTT,CATSAPPGTSGNTDTQYF,.,TRBV24-1,TRBJ2-3,TRBD2
TGCAGCGCGCCACCCGACATAGGTAGCACAGATACGCAGTATTTT,CSAPPDIGSTDTQYF,.,TRBV29-1,TRBJ2-3,.
TGTGCCAGCAGTTCCACTTCGGGATTCAAAAACTATGGCTACACCTTC,CASSSTSGFKNYGYTF,.,TRBV27,TRBJ1-2,.
TGTGCCAGCAGCCAAGAGAGACTAGCGGGACCAGATACGCAGTATTTT,CASSQERLAGPDTQYF,.,TRBV14,TRBJ2-3,TRBD2
TGTGCCAGTAGCCCGACTAGCGGTGTCGGGGAGCTGTTTTTT,CASSPTSGVGELFF,once,TRBV19,TRBJ2-2,TRBD2
TGTGCCAGCAGCTTAGGGGCGGGAGGAATCTACGAGCAGTACTTC,CASSLGAGGIYEQYF,.,TRBV7-3,TRBJ2-7,TRBD2
TGTGCCAGCAGTTACTCAAGAGGGACAGGGGTCGACAATGAGCAGTTCTTC,CASSYSRGTGVDNEQFF,.,TRBV6-2/TRBV6-3,TRBJ2-1,TRBD1
TGTGCCAGCAGCTTGGGACAGGGGGCGATAAACTATGGCTACACCTTC,CASSLGQGAINYGYTF,.,TRBV7-2,TRBJ1-2,TRBD1
TGTGCCAGCACCCCCGGGACTGCAAACTATGGCTACACCTTC,CASTPGTANYGYTF,.,TRBV28,TRBJ1-2,.
TGTGCCAGCAGCCCGGGCGGACTAGCGGGACCCACAGATACGCAGTATTTT,CASSPGGLAGPTDTQYF,.,TRBV25-1,TRBJ2-3,TRBD2
TGTGCCTGGAGTGTACCCGGGCCGGGGACTGAAGCTTTCTTT,CAWSVPGPGTEAFF,.,TRBV30,TRBJ1-1,.
TGTGCCAGTACCATCGACTCGGCTAGCGGGAAGGTACTCTTC,CASTIDSASGKVLF,.,TRBV19,TRBJ2-1,TRBD2
TGTGCCAGCAGCTTTCCAACAGGGAGCTATGGCTACACCTTC,CASSFPTGSYGYTF,.,TRBV5-6,TRBJ1-2,.
TGTGCCAGCAGCGAGGGTACTGGGGCCAACGTCCTGACTTTC,CASSEGTGANVLTF,.,TRBV7-3,TRBJ2-6,.
TGTGCCAGCAGTGGGACAGTTCTCTCCTACGAGCAGTACTTC,CASSGTVLSYEQYF,.,TRBV6-2/TRBV6-3,TRBJ2-7,TRBD1
TGTGCCAGCTCACGGACAGGAGACACAGATACGCAGTATTTT,CASSRTGDTDTQYF,.,TRBV18,TRBJ2-3,TRBD1
TGTGCCAGCAGCGTAGGGGGCGCAGATTCACCCCTCCACTTT,CASSVGGADSPLHF,.,TRBV9,TRBJ1-6,.
TGTGCCAGCAGCTTGGCCCGGACTTTCAATGAGCAGTTCTTC,CASSLARTFNEQFF,.,TRBV5-4,TRBJ2-1,.
TGTGCCAGCAGTGAGACAGGAATGAACACTGAAGCTTTCTTT,CASSETGMNTEAFF,once,TRBV25-1,TRBJ1-1,.
TGTGCCAGCACACAGAGCAATCAGCCCCAGCATTTT,CASTQSNQPQHF,.,TRBV6-5,TRBJ1-5,.
TGCGCCATCCTCCCGGGACTAGCGGGAGATTGTCGCAATGAGCAGTTCTTC,CAILPGLAGDCRNEQFF,.,TRBV10-1,TRBJ2-1,TRBD2
TGTGCCAGCAGCCCGCTCCCGGGACTAGCGGGTCCGAACACCGGGGAGCTGTTTTTT,CASSPLPGLAGPNTGELFF,.,TRBV7-3,TRBJ2-2,TRBD2